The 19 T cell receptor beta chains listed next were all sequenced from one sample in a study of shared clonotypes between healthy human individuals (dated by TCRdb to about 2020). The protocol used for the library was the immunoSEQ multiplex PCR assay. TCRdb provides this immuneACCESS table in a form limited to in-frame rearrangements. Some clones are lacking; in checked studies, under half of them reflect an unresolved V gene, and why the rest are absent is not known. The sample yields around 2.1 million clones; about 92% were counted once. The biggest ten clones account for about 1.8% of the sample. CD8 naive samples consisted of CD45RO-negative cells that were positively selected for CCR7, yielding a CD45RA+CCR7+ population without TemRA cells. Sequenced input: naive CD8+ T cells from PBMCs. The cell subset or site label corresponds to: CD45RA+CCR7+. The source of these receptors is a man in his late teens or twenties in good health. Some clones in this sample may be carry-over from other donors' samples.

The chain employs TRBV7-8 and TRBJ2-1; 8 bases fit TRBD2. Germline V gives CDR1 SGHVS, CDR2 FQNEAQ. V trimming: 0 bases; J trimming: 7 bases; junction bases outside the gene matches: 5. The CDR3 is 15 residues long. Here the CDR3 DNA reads TGTGCCAGCAGCTTAGCAGCGGGAGTAGCGAATGAGCAGTTCTTC. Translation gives CASSLAAGVANEQFF.

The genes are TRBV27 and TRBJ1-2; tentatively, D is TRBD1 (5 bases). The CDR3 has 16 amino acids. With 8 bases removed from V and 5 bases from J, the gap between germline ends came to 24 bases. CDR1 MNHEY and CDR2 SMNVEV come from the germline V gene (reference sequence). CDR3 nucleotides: TGTGCCAGCTCAAAACGAGGGACTCCTCAGGGTTATGGCTACACCTTC. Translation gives CASSKRGTPQGYGYTF.

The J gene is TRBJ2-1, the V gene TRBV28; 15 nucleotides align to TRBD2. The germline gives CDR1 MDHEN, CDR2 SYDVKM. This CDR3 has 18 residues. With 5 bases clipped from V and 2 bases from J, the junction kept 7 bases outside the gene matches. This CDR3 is CASSVTGLAGGAYNEQFF. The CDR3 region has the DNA TGTGCCAGCAGTGTAACGGGACTAGCGGGAGGAGCCTACAATGAGCAGTTCTTC.

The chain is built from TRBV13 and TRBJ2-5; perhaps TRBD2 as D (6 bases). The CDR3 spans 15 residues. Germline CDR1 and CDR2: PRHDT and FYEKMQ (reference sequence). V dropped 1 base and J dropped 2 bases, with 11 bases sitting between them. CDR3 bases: TGTGCCAGCAGCTTAGACAGCGGGCTACAAGAGACCCAGTACTTC. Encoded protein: CASSLDSGLQETQYF.

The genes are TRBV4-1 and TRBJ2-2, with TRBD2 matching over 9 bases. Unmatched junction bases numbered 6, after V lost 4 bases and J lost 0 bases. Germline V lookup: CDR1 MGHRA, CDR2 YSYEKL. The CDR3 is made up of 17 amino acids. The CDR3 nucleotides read TGCGCCAGCAGCCGCGAGCTAGCGGGGTCGAACACCGGGGAGCTGTTTTTT. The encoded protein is CASSRELAGSNTGELFF.

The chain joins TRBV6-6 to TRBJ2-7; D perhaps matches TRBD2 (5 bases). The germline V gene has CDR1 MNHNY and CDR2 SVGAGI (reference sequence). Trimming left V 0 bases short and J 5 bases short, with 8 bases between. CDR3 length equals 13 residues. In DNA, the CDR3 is TGTGCCAGCAGTTACTCGGCCGGGAACGAGCAGTACTTC. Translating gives CASSYSAGNEQYF.

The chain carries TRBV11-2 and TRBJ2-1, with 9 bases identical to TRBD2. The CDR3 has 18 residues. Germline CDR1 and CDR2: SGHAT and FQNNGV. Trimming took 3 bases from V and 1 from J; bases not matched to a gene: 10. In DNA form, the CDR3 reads TGTGCCAGCAGCTTCCCTATTAGCGGGAGTGGGTCCTACAATGAGCAGTTCTTC. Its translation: CASSFPISGSGSYNEQFF.

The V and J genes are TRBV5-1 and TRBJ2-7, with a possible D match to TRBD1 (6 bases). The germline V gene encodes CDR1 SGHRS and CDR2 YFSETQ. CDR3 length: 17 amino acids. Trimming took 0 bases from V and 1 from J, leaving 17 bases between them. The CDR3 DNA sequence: TGCGCCAGCAGCTTGGAAGGGTCAGGGGCCGAGTCCTACGAGCAGTACTTC. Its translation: CASSLEGSGAESYEQYF.

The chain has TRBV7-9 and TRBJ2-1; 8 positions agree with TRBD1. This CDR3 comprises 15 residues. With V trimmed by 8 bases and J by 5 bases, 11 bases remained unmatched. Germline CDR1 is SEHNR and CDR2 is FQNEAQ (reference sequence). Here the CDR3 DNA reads TGTGCCAGCGGGACCCGGACAGGGTGGAACAATGAGCAGTTCTTC. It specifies CASGTRTGWNNEQFF.

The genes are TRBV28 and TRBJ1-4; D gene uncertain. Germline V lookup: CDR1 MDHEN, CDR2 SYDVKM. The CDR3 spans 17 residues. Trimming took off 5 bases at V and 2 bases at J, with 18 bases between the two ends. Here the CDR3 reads CASSSRHPGSTNEKLFF. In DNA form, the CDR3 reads TGTGCCAGCAGTAGTCGGCACCCTGGGTCCACTAATGAAAAACTGTTTTTT. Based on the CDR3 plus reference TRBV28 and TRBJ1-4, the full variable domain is DVKVTQSSRYLVKRTGEKVFLECVQDMDHENMFWYRQDPGLGLRLIYFSYDVKMKEKGDIPEGYSVSREKKERFSLILESASTNQTSMYLCASSSRHPGSTNEKLFFGSGTQLSVL.

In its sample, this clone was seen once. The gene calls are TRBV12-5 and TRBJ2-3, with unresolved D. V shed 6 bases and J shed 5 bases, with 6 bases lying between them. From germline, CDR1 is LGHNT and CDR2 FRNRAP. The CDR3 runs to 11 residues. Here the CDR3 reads CASGSGDTQYF. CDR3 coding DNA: TGTGCTAGTGGCTCTGGAGATACGCAGTATTTT.

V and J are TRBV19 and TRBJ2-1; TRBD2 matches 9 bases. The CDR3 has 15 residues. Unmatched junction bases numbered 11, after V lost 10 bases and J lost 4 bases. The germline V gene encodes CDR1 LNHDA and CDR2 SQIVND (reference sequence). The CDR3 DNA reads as TGTGCCACCGTCGAAGGGCTAGCGGGATACAATGAGCAGTTCTTC. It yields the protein CATVEGLAGYNEQFF.

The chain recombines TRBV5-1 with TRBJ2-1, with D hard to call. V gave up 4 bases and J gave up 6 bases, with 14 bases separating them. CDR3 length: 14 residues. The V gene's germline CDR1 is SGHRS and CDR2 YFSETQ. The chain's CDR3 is CASSPGLDVNEQFF. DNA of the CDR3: TGCGCCAGCAGCCCCGGTCTAGATGTCAATGAGCAGTTCTTC.

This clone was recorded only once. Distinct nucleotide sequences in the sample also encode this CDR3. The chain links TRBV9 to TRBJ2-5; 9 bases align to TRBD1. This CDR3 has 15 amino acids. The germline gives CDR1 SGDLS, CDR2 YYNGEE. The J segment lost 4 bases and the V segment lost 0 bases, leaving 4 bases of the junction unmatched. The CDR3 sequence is CASSVAGTGIETQYF. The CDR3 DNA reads TGTGCCAGCAGCGTAGCAGGGACAGGGATAGAGACCCAGTACTTC.

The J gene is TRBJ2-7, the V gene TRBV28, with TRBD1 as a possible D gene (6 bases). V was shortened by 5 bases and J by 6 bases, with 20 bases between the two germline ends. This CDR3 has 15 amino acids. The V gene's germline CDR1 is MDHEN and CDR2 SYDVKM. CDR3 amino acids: CASSPFGTLLFEQYF. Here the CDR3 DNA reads TGTGCCAGCAGTCCGTTCGGGACACTTTTGTTCGAGCAGTACTTC.

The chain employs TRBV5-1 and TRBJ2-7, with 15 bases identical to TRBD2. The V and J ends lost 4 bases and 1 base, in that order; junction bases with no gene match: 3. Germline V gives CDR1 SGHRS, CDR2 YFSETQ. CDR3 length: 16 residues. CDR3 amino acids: CASSGGTSGRSYEQYF. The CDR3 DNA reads TGCGCCAGCAGCGGGGGGACTAGCGGGAGGTCCTACGAGCAGTACTTC.

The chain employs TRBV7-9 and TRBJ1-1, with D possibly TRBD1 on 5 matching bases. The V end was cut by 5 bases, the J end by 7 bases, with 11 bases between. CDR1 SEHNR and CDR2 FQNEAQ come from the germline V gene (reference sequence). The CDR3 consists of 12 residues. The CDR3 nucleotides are TGTGCCAGCAGCGTTCGGGGGGGTGAAGCTTTCTTT. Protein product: CASSVRGGEAFF. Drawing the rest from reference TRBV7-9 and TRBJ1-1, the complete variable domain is DTGVSQNPRHKITKRGQNVTFRCDPISEHNRLYWYRQTLGQGPEFLTYFQNEAQLEKSRLLSDRFSAERPKGSFSTLEIQRTEQGDSAMYLCASSVRGGEAFFGQGTRLTVV.

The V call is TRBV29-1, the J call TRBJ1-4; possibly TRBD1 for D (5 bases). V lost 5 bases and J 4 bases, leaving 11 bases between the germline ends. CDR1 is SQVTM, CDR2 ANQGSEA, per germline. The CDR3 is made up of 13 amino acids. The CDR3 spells CSVCGQGNEKLFF. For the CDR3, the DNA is TGCAGCGTTTGCGGGCAGGGTAATGAAAAACTGTTTTTT.

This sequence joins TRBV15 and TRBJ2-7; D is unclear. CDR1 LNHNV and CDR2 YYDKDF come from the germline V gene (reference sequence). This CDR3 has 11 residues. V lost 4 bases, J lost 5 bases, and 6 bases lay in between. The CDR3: CATSTYNEQYF. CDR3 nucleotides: TGTGCCACCAGCACCTATAACGAGCAGTACTTC.